Each of the 21 T cell receptor beta chains below was sequenced from the same sample in a study of technical replicates of blood from a few donors (dated by TCRdb to about 2017). Library construction relied on the immunoSEQ multiplex PCR assay. TCRdb took over this immuneACCESS table, retaining in-frame rearrangements with V and J assigned. Such tables are incomplete; in checked studies, under half of the missing clones stem from an unresolved V gene, and the remainder is unexplained. Recorded for this sample are some 79,000 clones; 94% of them occurred a single time. The top ten clonotypes cover under 0.3% of the sample. Input material: T cells isolated from PBMCs. These receptors were obtained from a human donor in good health.

The sample holds one count of this clone. This CDR3 reads CASSGGLAGYYNEQFF. The CDR3 nucleotides are TGTGCCAGCAGCGGGGGACTAGCGGGCTACTACAATGAGCAGTTCTTC. The chain combines TRBV7-2 with TRBJ2-1, with TRBD2 matching 12 bases. The germline gives CDR1 SGHTA, CDR2 FQGNSA. V shed 5 bases, J shed 3 bases, and the junction held 5 bases outside the gene matches. The CDR3 spans 16 residues.

The J gene is TRBJ2-7, the V gene TRBV4-1, with D uncertain. Per the germline V gene, CDR1 is MGHRA and CDR2 is YSYEKL. V was pared by 3 bases and J by 3 bases, with 6 bases between. The CDR3 length is 12 residues. CDR3 sequence reads: CASSHGDYEQYF. The CDR3 coding sequence is TGCGCCAGCAGCCACGGAGACTACGAGCAGTACTTC.

The chain combines TRBV9 with TRBJ2-2, with no clear D. The V gene lost 0 bases and the J gene lost 1 base, with 10 bases spanning the gap. The CDR3 spans 16 residues. Germline loops: CDR1 SGDLS, CDR2 YYNGEE. CDR3 protein: CASSVDIPRNTGELFF. The CDR3 nucleotides read TGTGCCAGCAGCGTAGACATTCCACGGAACACCGGGGAGCTGTTTTTT.

The CDR3 loop is CASSPGTSGEKQFF. The CDR3 DNA is TGTGCCAGCAGCCCAGGGACTAGCGGGGAAAAGCAGTTCTTC. V and J are TRBV5-4 and TRBJ2-1; 13 nucleotides match TRBD2. The ends lost 4 bases at V and 11 bases at J; junction bases unmatched: 6. From germline, CDR1 is SGHNT and CDR2 YYREEE (reference sequence). The CDR3 covers 14 residues.

This chain connects TRBV11-3 to TRBJ2-1, with TRBD2 matching 10 bases. The CDR3 extends over 17 amino acids. Germline loops: CDR1 SGHNT, CDR2 YENEEA. V shed 0 bases and J 6 bases; nucleotides not matched to a gene: 8. The CDR3 loop is CASSLESMSGGANEQFF. For the CDR3, the DNA is TGTGCCAGCAGCTTAGAGAGTATGAGCGGGGGGGCCAATGAGCAGTTCTTC. The whole variable domain, remainder taken from reference TRBV11-3 and TRBJ2-1, is EAGVVQSPRYKIIEKKQPVAFWCNPISGHNTLYWYLQNLGQGPELLIRYENEEAVDDSQLPKDRFSAERLKGVDSTLKIQPAELGDSAVYLCASSLESMSGGANEQFFGPGTRLTVL.

CDR3 coding DNA: TGTGCCAGTAGTAAAGCAGCGGGAGGGCGGGGCAATGAGCAGTTCTTC. It specifies CASSKAAGGRGNEQFF. V is TRBV19 and J is TRBJ2-1, with 10 bases aligning to TRBD2. V trimming: 4 bases; J trimming: 6 bases; junction bases outside the gene matches: 9. The CDR3 contains 16 residues. Germline V gives CDR1 LNHDA, CDR2 SQIVND (reference sequence).

The chain employs TRBV4-1 and TRBJ2-5; 16 positions match TRBD2. This CDR3 has 18 amino acids. Germline V gene sequence: CDR1 MGHRA, CDR2 YSYEKL. Trimming took 3 bases from V and 3 from J; bases not matched to a gene: 7. The CDR3 is CASSHLPGLAGGEETQYF. Here the CDR3 DNA reads TGCGCCAGCAGCCATCTTCCGGGACTAGCGGGAGGGGAAGAGACCCAGTACTTC.

CDR3 nucleotide sequence: TGTGCCAGCAGTTTAGAGCGCTACAATGAGCAGTTCTTC. It translates to CASSLERYNEQFF. The chain couples TRBV28 to TRBJ2-1; D ambiguous. Trimming took off 2 bases at V and 3 bases at J, with 5 bases between the two ends. In germline, CDR1 is MDHEN, CDR2 SYDVKM. The CDR3 consists of 13 residues. The full variable domain, rest sourced from reference TRBV28 and TRBJ2-1, is DVKVTQSSRYLVKRTGEKVFLECVQDMDHENMFWYRQDPGLGLRLIYFSYDVKMKEKGDIPEGYSVSREKKERFSLILESASTNQTSMYLCASSLERYNEQFFGPGTRLTVL.

The CDR3 region is CASTTSRRLAVNTGELFF. In DNA, the CDR3 is TGTGCCAGCACCACGTCACGGAGGCTAGCGGTGAACACCGGGGAGCTGTTTTTT. The V call is TRBV13, the J call TRBJ2-2, with 7 positions matching TRBD2. Trimming removed 7 bases from V and 1 base from J; junction bases left unmatched: 15. The germline gives CDR1 PRHDT, CDR2 FYEKMQ (reference sequence). The CDR3 is made up of 18 amino acids.

This clone was observed once. This chain connects TRBV5-1 to TRBJ2-1, with TRBD2 matching over 9 bases. The trim removed 5 bases at V and 4 bases at J, leaving 4 bases unmatched. This CDR3 is built from 14 residues. CDR1 and CDR2 from the germline V gene are SGHRS and YFSETQ. CDR3 coding DNA: TGCGCCAGCAGAGTAGCGGGGGTTTACAATGAGCAGTTCTTC. The encoded protein is CASRVAGVYNEQFF. The full variable domain, completed using reference TRBV5-1 and TRBJ2-1, is KAGVTQTPRYLIKTRGQQVTLSCSPISGHRSVSWYQQTPGQGLQFLFEYFSETQRNKGNFPGRFSGRQFSNSRSEMNVSTLELGDSALYLCASRVAGVYNEQFFGPGTRLTVL.

The chain recombines TRBV5-1 with TRBJ2-3, with 7 bases lining up with TRBD2. CDR1 is SGHRS and CDR2 is YFSETQ in the germline V gene. V lost 0 bases and J lost 0; bases outside the gene matches: 4. This CDR3 comprises 16 residues. CDR3 nucleotides: TGCGCCAGCAGCTTGGTCCCGGGACTAAGCACAGATACGCAGTATTTT. This sequence encodes CASSLVPGLSTDTQYF.

This chain joins TRBV5-1 and TRBJ2-4, with a tentative D call TRBD1 (5 bases). Trimming pared 0 bases from V and 0 bases from J, leaving 28 bases between. Germline assignment: CDR1 SGHRS and CDR2 YFSETQ. The CDR3 contains 22 residues. CDR3 sequence: CASSLGPLVSIQGPLAKNIQYF. The DNA of the CDR3 is TGCGCCAGCAGCTTGGGACCTCTAGTATCCATCCAGGGCCCCTTAGCCAAAAACATTCAGTACTTC.

The V call is TRBV5-4, the J call TRBJ2-6, with 8 bases that match TRBD2. The CDR3 extends over 18 amino acids. After removal of 2 bases from V and 4 bases from J, the junction contained 11 bases not matched to a gene. Germline assignment: CDR1 SGHNT and CDR2 YYREEE (reference sequence). The CDR3 DNA reads TGTGCCAGCAGCTTTCTAAGCGGGAGATTGCTCGGGGCCAACGTCCTGACTTTC. This codes for CASSFLSGRLLGANVLTF.

The rearrangement joins TRBV28 to TRBJ1-2, with D perhaps matching TRBD1 (5 bases). The V end was cut by 8 bases, the J end by 3 bases, with 16 bases between. The CDR3 is 14 residues long. CDR1 is MDHEN and CDR2 is SYDVKM in the germline V gene. The CDR3 here is CASSPPDTYYGYTF. The DNA for the CDR3 is TGTGCCAGCTCCCCTCCGGACACATACTATGGCTACACCTTC.

The chain joins TRBV6-1 to TRBJ1-2; 7 bases fit TRBD1. The CDR3 is 13 amino acids. Unmatched junction bases numbered 4, after V lost 7 bases and J lost 2 bases. Germline values: CDR1 MNHNS, CDR2 SASEGT. CDR3 coding DNA: TGTGCCAGCAAGACGGGACAGAACTATGGCTACACCTTC. Protein: CASKTGQNYGYTF.

The chain carries TRBV29-1 and TRBJ2-1; D is possibly TRBD1 (6 bases). The CDR3 length is 14 residues. V lost 6 bases to trimming and J lost 3 bases, with 15 bases between them. Germline lookup yields CDR1 SQVTM and CDR2 ANQGSEA. The CDR3: CSVTGSASYNEQFF. The CDR3 coding sequence is TGCAGCGTGACAGGTTCAGCCAGCTACAATGAGCAGTTCTTC.

The chain employs TRBV29-1 and TRBJ2-2; 9 bases line up with TRBD2. Trimming cost V 5 bases and J 2 bases; bases outside gene matches: 6. The germline V gene has CDR1 SQVTM and CDR2 ANQGSEA. This CDR3 has 15 residues. CDR3 DNA sequence: TGCAGCGTTTCAGCTAGCGGGGTTAACACCGGGGAGCTGTTTTTT. Encoded protein: CSVSASGVNTGELFF.

The genes are TRBV27 and TRBJ2-7, with a possible D match to TRBD1 (5 bases). Germline V gene lookup returns CDR1 MNHEY and CDR2 SMNVEV (reference sequence). This CDR3 is 17 amino acids long. V lost 1 base and J 4 bases, leaving 20 bases between the germline ends. The CDR3 DNA reads TGTGCCAGCAGTTTATTTACTCCCGTCAGGGCTATATACGAGCAGTACTTC. It codes for CASSLFTPVRAIYEQYF.

The sample holds one count of this clone. One end of the junction does not line up with germline, which may come from a read error. The CDR3 loop reads CASSLGTPGINF. CDR3 coding DNA: TGTGCCAGCAGCTTGGGGACCCCGGGAATTAACTTC. This sequence joins TRBV5-6 and TRBJ2-5; D may be TRBD2 (5 bases). Per the germline V gene, CDR1 is SGHDT and CDR2 is YYEEEE. The CDR3 is 12 amino acids.

J is TRBJ1-5 and V is TRBV19, with D possibly TRBD1 on 5 matching bases. The CDR3 runs to 15 residues. The V end lost 1 base, the J end lost 5 bases, and 12 bases lay between the germline ends. The germline CDR1 and CDR2 sequences are LNHDA and SQIVND (reference sequence). This chain's CDR3 is CASSIGGRADQPQHF. CDR3 nucleotides: TGTGCCAGTAGTATAGGCGGCAGGGCCGATCAGCCCCAGCATTTT.

DNA for the CDR3: TGTGCCAGCGGCGGACAGGGCAATCAGCCCCAGCATTTT. It specifies CASGGQGNQPQHF. The chain is built from TRBV2 and TRBJ1-5; the match to TRBD1 covers 7 bases. Losses at the gene ends were 8 bases for V and 2 bases for J; bases not matched to a gene: 3. CDR1 and CDR2 (germline): SNHLY, FYNNEI. This CDR3 comprises 13 residues.